The next 18 T cell receptor beta chains were all read from a single sample in a study of CD8+CD57+ T cells in acquired aplastic anemia. Sequencing involved patients with CD8+CD57+ cell expansion previously shown by flow cytometry. Genomic DNA constituted the template upon which TCR beta VDJ and CDR3 profiling was performed. Each CDR3 protein gets one entry after TCRdb re-called the reads with MiXCR. The data hold over 150,000 distinct CDR3 sequences, with roughly 54% observed a single time. Sequencing was performed on sorted CD4+, CD8+, or CD8+CD57+ T cells (not recorded which) from PBMCs. These receptors were taken from a human donor with aplastic anemia.

This clonotype was seen more than once but under ten times. V and J are TRBV15 and TRBJ1-2; tentatively, D is TRBD1 (6 bases). V was clipped by 1 base and J by 4 bases, with 10 bases between them. The germline V gene has CDR1 LNHNV and CDR2 YYDKDF (reference sequence). The CDR3 sequence is 14 residues long. The CDR3 DNA reads as TGTGCCACCAGCAGAGGTGGACAGCTCTATGGCTACACCTTC. This translates into CATSRGGQLYGYTF. Using reference TRBV15 and TRBJ1-2 for the parts outside the CDR3, the full variable domain is DAMVIQNPRYQVTQFGKPVTLSCSQTLNHNVMYWYQQKSSQAPKLLFHYYDKDFNNEADTPDNFQSRRPNTSFCFLDIRSPGLGDTAMYLCATSRGGQLYGYTFGSGTRLTVV.

This clonotype appeared many times. V gene TRBV4-1 combines with J gene TRBJ2-3, with D possibly being TRBD1 (6 bases). This CDR3 spans 14 amino acids. The V gene's germline CDR1 is MGHRA and CDR2 YSYEKL. V shed 1 base and J shed 5 bases, with 10 bases lying between them. In DNA, the CDR3 is TGCGCCAGCAGCCAAGGGACAGCCGAAGATACGCAGTATTTT. This codes for CASSQGTAEDTQYF.

The chain couples TRBV2 to TRBJ1-6, with a weak D call TRBD1 (5 bases). Germline CDR1 and CDR2: SNHLY and FYNNEI. The CDR3 runs 13 residues. The CDR3 protein is CATRGGENSPLHF. The CDR3, as DNA: TGTGCTACAAGGGGCGGCGAAAATTCACCCCTCCACTTT.

This clonotype has just one count. The rearrangement joins TRBV11-1 to TRBJ2-7, with TRBD1 identical over 7 bases. Germline loops: CDR1 SGHAT, CDR2 FQDESV (reference sequence). Losses at the gene ends were 1 base for V and 1 base for J; bases not matched to a gene: 7. The CDR3 spans 16 residues. For the CDR3, the DNA is TGTGCCAGCAGCTTAGTAGTCTGGGACAGATCCTACGAGCAGTACTTC. This sequence encodes CASSLVVWDRSYEQYF.

This chain links TRBV15 with TRBJ2-3, with unresolved D. The CDR3 consists of 13 residues. V lost 4 bases and J 6 bases, leaving 11 bases between the germline ends. Germline CDR1 and CDR2: LNHNV and YYDKDF (reference sequence). CDR3 bases: TGTGCCACCAGCACGAGTCCCAGCGATACGCAGTATTTT. This encodes CATSTSPSDTQYF.

This clonotype was found a few times. The genes are TRBV20-1 and TRBJ2-7, with D unresolved. The CDR3 has 13 amino acids. CDR1 is DFQATT and CDR2 is SNEGSKA in the germline V gene (reference sequence). Deletions cut 1 base from V and 6 bases from J, with 13 bases between. The CDR3 sequence: CSARAHTSLEQYF. As DNA, the CDR3 is TGCAGTGCTAGAGCCCACACCTCTCTCGAGCAGTACTTC.

This clonotype was seen at least ten times. The chain couples TRBV24-1 to TRBJ2-5; 7 nucleotides align to TRBD1. This CDR3 spans 16 amino acids. Germline V gene data show CDR1 as KGHDR and CDR2 as SFDVKD. J lost 6 bases, V lost 0 bases, and 9 bases had no gene match. Here the CDR3 DNA reads TGTGCCACCAGTGATTTGAAGGGGGACAGTGTCAAGACCCAGTACTTC. Protein: CATSDLKGDSVKTQYF.

This clonotype was seen just once. This sequence joins TRBV10-1 and TRBJ1-4; 11 nucleotides line up with TRBD1. In germline, CDR1 is WNHNN, CDR2 SYGVQD (reference sequence). V was pared by 5 bases and J by 7 bases, with 3 bases of the junction left unmatched. The CDR3 is 14 residues long. Here the CDR3 reads CASSPDRGREKLFF. CDR3 coding DNA: TGCGCCAGCAGTCCGGACAGGGGGCGTGAAAAACTGTTTTTT.

The chain combines TRBV10-3 with TRBJ2-7, with D possibly being TRBD2 (6 bases). V was clipped by 8 bases and J by 0 bases, with 14 bases between them. The CDR3 length is 14 residues. Germline values: CDR1 ENHRY, CDR2 SYGVKD. CDR3 coding DNA: TGTGCCATCTCGGCTAGCGAGAGCTCCTACGAGCAGTACTTC. Amino acid sequence: CAISASESSYEQYF.

This clonotype was detected only a few times. This chain uses TRBV2 with TRBJ1-3; tentatively, D is TRBD1 (5 bases). The ends were cut back, 4 bases at V and 3 bases at J, with 7 bases in the middle. The CDR3 totals 13 residues. The germline V gene has CDR1 SNHLY and CDR2 FYNNEI. The CDR3 sequence is CASSAGSGNTIYF. CDR3 coding DNA: TGTGCCAGCAGTGCAGGGAGTGGAAACACCATATATTTT.

This chain uses TRBV15 with TRBJ2-5; 16 bases fit TRBD2. This CDR3 contains 17 residues. Germline V gene sequence: CDR1 LNHNV, CDR2 YYDKDF (reference sequence). V was clipped by 6 bases and J by 2 bases; unmatched bases: 6. CDR3 DNA sequence: TGTGCCACCAGGGCTCCGGGACTAGCGGGGGGGCAAGAGACCCAGTACTTC. Translated, it gives CATRAPGLAGGQETQYF.

This clonotype was seen repeatedly, ten times or more. For the CDR3, the DNA is TGCAGCTCGTGGGACAGATCGGAAGGCTACACCTTC. Protein product: CSSWDRSEGYTF. The genes are TRBV29-1 and TRBJ1-2; 7 nucleotides align to TRBD1. This CDR3 spans 12 amino acids. J gave up 8 bases and V 8 bases, and 11 bases lay outside the gene matches. Germline V gives CDR1 SQVTM, CDR2 ANQGSEA.

V is TRBV7-2 and J is TRBJ1-4; the D is unclear. Trimming removed 3 bases from V and 13 bases from J, with 18 bases in between. The CDR3 runs to 14 residues. Germline values: CDR1 SGHTA, CDR2 FQGNSA. The CDR3 DNA is TGTGCCAGCAGCTTCGAAATACACAATGAGGGACTGTTTTTT. Translating it yields CASSFEIHNEGLFF.

This clonotype was seen many times. The J gene is TRBJ1-2, the V gene TRBV24-1, with D possibly TRBD1 on 6 matching bases. Germline values: CDR1 KGHDR, CDR2 SFDVKD. This CDR3 has 17 amino acids. V was pared by 1 base and J by 4 bases, with 18 bases between. CDR3 loop: CATSDFQGYRVAYGYTF. The CDR3 DNA is TGTGCCACCAGTGATTTTCAGGGGTACAGGGTGGCCTATGGCTACACCTTC.

The V gene is TRBV19, the J gene TRBJ2-7, with D possibly matching TRBD1 (6 bases). Germline assignment: CDR1 LNHDA and CDR2 SQIVND (reference sequence). Trimming took off 1 base at V and 3 bases at J, with 13 bases between the two ends. CDR3 length: 15 residues. The CDR3 reads CASSIVGQGIYEQYF. The CDR3 DNA reads TGTGCCAGTAGTATAGTTGGGCAGGGGATCTACGAGCAGTACTTC.

In this sample, this clonotype turned up many times. The V and J genes are TRBV7-8 and TRBJ1-5; no firm D call. V lost 1 base, J lost 3 bases, and 13 bases lay in between. The CDR3 runs 16 residues. CDR1 is SGHVS and CDR2 is FQNEAQ in the germline V gene. CDR3 loop: CASSLGSRSFNQPQHF. As DNA, the CDR3 is TGTGCCAGCAGCTTAGGGTCACGGAGCTTCAATCAGCCCCAGCATTTT. The variable domain in full, with the rest retrieved from reference TRBV7-8 and TRBJ1-5, is GAGVSQSPRYKVAKRGQDVALRCDPISGHVSLFWYQQALGQGPEFLTYFQNEAQLDKSGLPSDRFFAERPEGSVSTLKIQRTQQEDSAVYLCASSLGSRSFNQPQHFGDGTRLSIL.

Details on this clonotype: Being one base from a much bigger clone, this may be a read error. The J gene is TRBJ1-3, the V gene TRBV12-3 or TRBV12-4; perhaps TRBD1 as D (5 bases). Trimming left V 3 bases short and J 3 bases short, with 15 bases between. The CDR3 is made up of 16 amino acids. The CDR3 DNA reads as TGTGCCAGCAGTTTTGCCGGACTCAGGGTTGGAAACACCATATATTTT. Translation gives CASSFAGLRVGNTIYF.

This chain joins TRBV11-1 and TRBJ2-7; 11 positions agree with TRBD1. Germline V CDR1 and CDR2: SGHAT, FQDESV (reference sequence). The J segment lost 5 bases and the V segment lost 3 bases, leaving 6 bases of the junction unmatched. This CDR3 spans 15 amino acids. Written as DNA, the CDR3 is TGTGCCAGCAGCTTTCCGGGACAGGGGGACCACGAGCAGTACTTC. Encoded protein: CASSFPGQGDHEQYF.